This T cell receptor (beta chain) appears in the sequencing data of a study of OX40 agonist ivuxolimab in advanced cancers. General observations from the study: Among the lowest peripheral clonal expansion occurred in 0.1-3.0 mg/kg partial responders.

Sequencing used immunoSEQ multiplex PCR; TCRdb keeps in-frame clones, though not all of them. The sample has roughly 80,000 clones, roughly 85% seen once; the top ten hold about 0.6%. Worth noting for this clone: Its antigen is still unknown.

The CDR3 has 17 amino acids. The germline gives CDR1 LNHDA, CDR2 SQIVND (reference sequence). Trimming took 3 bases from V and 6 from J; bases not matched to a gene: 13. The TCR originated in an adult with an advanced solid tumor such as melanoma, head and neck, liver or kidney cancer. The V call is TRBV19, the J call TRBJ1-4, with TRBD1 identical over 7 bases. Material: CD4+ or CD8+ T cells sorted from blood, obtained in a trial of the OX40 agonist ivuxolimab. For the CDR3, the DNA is TGTGCCAGTAGTATGCGGTCAGGGGGAAGGAGGGATGAAAAACTGTTTTTT. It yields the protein CASSMRSGGRRDEKLFF.